This T cell receptor beta chain was found in a study of blood T cell repertoires in COVID-19. Study-wide context: From T cells, B-cell-depleted T cells, or PBMCs came the material, which was cDNA or gDNA.

The CDR3 is made up of 14 amino acids. Germline V gives CDR1 KGHDR, CDR2 SFDVKD. The V gene end was trimmed by 1 base and the J gene end by 6 bases; junction bases not matched to a gene: 4. Profiled with immunoSEQ multiplex PCR; TCRdb holds only in-frame clones, not every one. The profile shows approximately 270,000 clones, about 80% of them singletons. This chain uses TRBV24-1 with TRBJ1-2; TRBD1 aligns across 7 bases. This clonotype was sampled from a man aged 80 or over with acute or convalescent COVID-19. The sample taken for sequencing was peripheral blood. The CDR3 here is CATSDFGTVDGYTF. The CDR3 region has the DNA TGTGCCACCAGTGATTTCGGGACAGTCGATGGCTACACCTTC.